The source of this TCR beta chain is a study of blood T cell repertoires in COVID-19. About the study: Acute-phase and convalescent COVID-19 samples originated in the United States, Italy and Spain.

Profiling relied on immunoSEQ multiplex PCR, and the TCRdb table lists in-frame clones only, not all of them. The repertoire holds 150,000 to 200,000 clones, roughly 88% seen once, with approximately 9% in the top ten. Before being deemed recovered, Cohort 3 donors had two negative PCRs, clearance, or symptom resolution. The CDR3 runs 13 residues. In germline, CDR1 is MGHDK, CDR2 SYGVNS. V shed 6 bases and J shed 6 bases, with 14 bases lying between them. Sequenced sample: PBMCs or T cells enriched from blood (not recorded which). The rearrangement uses TRBV25-1 and TRBJ1-1; TRBD1 is a possible D gene (5 bases). This receptor was obtained from a woman between 18 and 30 years old who had recovered from COVID-19. The CDR3 region has the DNA TGTGCCAGCAGAAGGGAGGGGAAGGCTGAAGCTTTCTTT. This sequence encodes CASRREGKAEAFF.